This T cell receptor beta chain appears in the sequencing data of a study of cytomegalovirus exposure and HLA in healthy donors. V lost 5 bases to trimming and J lost 2 bases, with 13 bases between them. Looked up from germline, CDR1 is MDHEN and CDR2 is SYDVKM. The CDR3 spans 14 residues. This table comes from immunoSEQ multiplex PCR, and its TCRdb copy is limited to in-frame clones, with some not included. Of roughly 100,000 clones listed, approximately 90% are singletons. The TCR comes from a woman aged 18-29 years in good health and CMV-seropositive. What was sequenced was PBMCs. V is TRBV28 and J is TRBJ2-7; D is possibly TRBD1 (6 bases). This chain's CDR3 is CASSPGQPPYEQYV. CDR3 coding DNA: TGTGCCAGCAGTCCCGGACAGCCCCCCTACGAGCAGTACGTC.